This T cell receptor (beta chain) was captured in a study of cytomegalovirus exposure and HLA in healthy donors. The CDR3 consists of 15 residues. CDR1 is SEHNR, CDR2 FQNEAQ, per germline (reference sequence). Regarding the study as a whole: As a later analysis revealed, the rate of TCR association differed by HLA locus, with DRB1 most and HLA-C fewest. The study put 150 or so TCR beta chains on its list as cytomegalovirus-associated.

PCR primers comprised 60 Vbeta and 13 Jbeta primers. TCRdb's copy holds only in-frame clones and misses some; the assay was immunoSEQ multiplex PCR. Of about 88,000 clones in the sample, more than 60% were seen once. This clone appeared once. Its antigen remains unidentified. The chain combines TRBV7-9 with TRBJ2-5; the D gene is possibly TRBD2 (6 bases). The J call is doubtful: the DNA matches TRBJ2-7 better. Sequenced input: PBMCs. This TCR derives from a man aged 30 to 39 in good health and CMV-seronegative. Here the CDR3 reads CASSLVGGSSYEQYF. In DNA form, the CDR3 reads TGTGCCAGCAGCTTAGTTGGGGGGAGCTCCTACGAGCAGTACTTC.